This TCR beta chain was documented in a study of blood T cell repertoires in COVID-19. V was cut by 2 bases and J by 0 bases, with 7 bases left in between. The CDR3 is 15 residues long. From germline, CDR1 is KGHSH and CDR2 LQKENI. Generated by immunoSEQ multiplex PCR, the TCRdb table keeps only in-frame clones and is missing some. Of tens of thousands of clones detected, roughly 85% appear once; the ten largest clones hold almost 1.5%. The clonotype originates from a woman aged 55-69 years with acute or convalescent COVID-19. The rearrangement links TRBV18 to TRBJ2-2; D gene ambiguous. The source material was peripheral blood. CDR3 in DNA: TGTGCCAGCTCACCAGAGGTCGCGAACACCGGGGAGCTGTTTTTT. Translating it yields CASSPEVANTGELFF.